Sequencing of this TCR beta chain was carried out in a study of blood T cell repertoires in COVID-19. The ends were cut back, 5 bases at V and 6 bases at J, with 7 bases in the middle. Per germline, CDR1 SEHNR and CDR2 FQNEAQ (reference sequence). The CDR3 length is 11 residues. Assay: immunoSEQ multiplex PCR; the TCRdb copy retains only in-frame clones and omits some. This sample has fewer than 350,000 clones; 85% occur once, and the top ten carry under 2%. What was sequenced was PBMCs or T cells enriched from blood (not recorded which). This rearrangement joins TRBV7-9 to TRBJ1-2; D not resolved. The receptor was isolated from a woman aged 30 to 39 who had been exposed to COVID-19. In DNA form, the CDR3 reads TGTGCCAGCAGCGCGAGGGATGGCTACACCTTC. This gives the protein CASSARDGYTF.